By share, the clone carrying this TCR beta chain ranks as medium-sized. This specimen comes from a study of T cell changes during pregnancy in multiple sclerosis. This CDR3 region has 15 residues. V shed 6 bases and J 8 bases; nucleotides not matched to a gene: 6. The germline gives CDR1 MNHEY, CDR2 SVGAGI. The assay was immunoSEQ multiplex PCR, and TCRdb's table has in-frame clones only and misses some. The sample consists of around 32,000 clones, about nine tenths of them appearing once. The sequence was collected from a female donor in good health, enrolled as a control in a pregnancy study. This sample comprised CD8+ T cells from peripheral blood mononuclear cells, obtained in the second trimester of pregnancy. The chain links TRBV6-5 to TRBJ2-1, with 14 bases that match TRBD2. The CDR3 protein is CASSATSGGADEQFF. The CDR3 nucleotides read TGTGCCAGCAGCGCGACTAGCGGGGGGGCCGATGAGCAGTTCTTC.